This entry is about one T cell receptor beta chain. The antigen remains unidentified. This was a deep-level run. Libraries were prepared by immunoSEQ multiplex PCR; TCRdb keeps only in-frame clonotypes and omits some of them. The sample shows 85,000 to 100,000 clones, roughly 69% of them seen only once. This sample is drawn from a study of shared clonotypes between healthy human individuals. Study-wide background: The composition of the donors was a couple of women and a few men aged 18 to 49.

Study-level points and caveats: When naive CD4 clonotypes were compared across several donors, about 4.8% were shared.

The CDR3 is 14 residues long. Germline-derived CDR1 and CDR2 are SGHTA and FQGNSA. V dropped 3 bases and J dropped 3 bases, with 11 bases sitting between them. The receptor's source is a man aged 25-40 years in good health. Sequenced: memory CD8+ T cells sorted from blood. Regarding subset: CD45RO+ cells pooled with CCR7-negative TemRA cells. The chain employs TRBV7-2 and TRBJ1-1; D gene ambiguous. CDR3 sequence: CASSLGAYDTEAFF. As DNA, the CDR3 is TGTGCCAGCAGCTTGGGAGCATACGACACTGAAGCTTTCTTT.